This entry features one TCR beta chain sequence. This CDR3 has 15 amino acids. CDR1 and CDR2 (germline): SGHKS, YYEKEE (reference sequence). With V trimmed by 4 bases and J by 3 bases, 6 bases remained unmatched. The data stem from a study of shared clonotypes between healthy human individuals. Donors were healthy HIV-negative adults without recently reported acute infections or vaccinations. Investigators divided CD4+ cells into CD45RA+ naive and CD45RA-negative memory subsets. Using immunoSEQ multiplex PCR, the repertoire was profiled, and TCRdb retains in-frame clones only, with some absent. Of about 640,000 clones listed, approximately 79% are singletons.

The sample was memory CD4+ T cells sorted from blood. This sample's subset: CD45RA-negative fraction. The receptor comes from a woman in her twenties or thirties in good health. The rearrangement joins TRBV5-5 to TRBJ2-7; TRBD1 matches at 11 bases. The CDR3: CASSTLGTGGYEQYF. In DNA, the CDR3 is TGTGCCAGCAGCACCCTTGGGACAGGGGGCTACGAGCAGTACTTC. The complete variable domain, with remaining parts taken from reference TRBV5-5 and TRBJ2-7, reads DAGVTQSPTHLIKTRGQQVTLRCSPISGHKSVSWYQQVLGQGPQFIFQYYEKEERGRGNFPDRFSARQFPNYSSELNVNALLLGDSALYLCASSTLGTGGYEQYFGPGTRLTVT.